This record concerns one T cell receptor (beta chain) sequence. The target antigen is unknown. The entry originates in a study of cytomegalovirus exposure and HLA in healthy donors. Whole-study findings and limits: Trimming of TCR beta V- and J-genes showed a link, identified in a later analysis, to a missense DCLRE1C variant. Presence/absence analyses assumed roughly uniform sequencing depth across donors.

J was trimmed by 3 bases and V by 8 bases; bases with no gene match: 4. The germline V gene encodes CDR1 WSHSY and CDR2 SAAADI. The length of the CDR3 is 13 residues. In the PCR, 60 Vbeta and 13 Jbeta primers were used. Some clones are missing from TCRdb's copy, which holds only in-frame ones; the method was immunoSEQ multiplex PCR. This sample has about 190,000 clones, with 70% to 75% found just once. The chain is built from TRBV10-2 and TRBJ1-1, with 9 bases lining up with TRBD1. Sequencing was carried out using PBMCs. This TCR derives from a woman aged 25-40 years in good health and CMV-seropositive. The CDR3 protein is CASGDRDDTEAFF. The CDR3 DNA is TGCGCCAGCGGGGACAGGGATGACACTGAAGCTTTCTTT.